This TCR beta chain was obtained from a study of blood T cell repertoires in COVID-19. V was cut by 3 bases and J by 3 bases, with 21 bases left in between. Looked up from germline, CDR1 is LNHDA and CDR2 is SQIVND (reference sequence). The CDR3 is 18 amino acids. Libraries were prepared by immunoSEQ multiplex PCR; TCRdb keeps only in-frame clonotypes and omits some of them. The sample records under 300,000 clones, approximately 83% being singletons. The sequenced sample was peripheral blood. This TCR was sampled from a woman aged 45-65 years who had recovered from COVID-19. The chain links TRBV19 to TRBJ1-5; D unclear. CDR3 nucleotide sequence: TGTGCCAGTAGTATGGGCCGGAGGACCGCCCTATTCAATCAGCCCCAGCATTTT. Protein sequence: CASSMGRRTALFNQPQHF.